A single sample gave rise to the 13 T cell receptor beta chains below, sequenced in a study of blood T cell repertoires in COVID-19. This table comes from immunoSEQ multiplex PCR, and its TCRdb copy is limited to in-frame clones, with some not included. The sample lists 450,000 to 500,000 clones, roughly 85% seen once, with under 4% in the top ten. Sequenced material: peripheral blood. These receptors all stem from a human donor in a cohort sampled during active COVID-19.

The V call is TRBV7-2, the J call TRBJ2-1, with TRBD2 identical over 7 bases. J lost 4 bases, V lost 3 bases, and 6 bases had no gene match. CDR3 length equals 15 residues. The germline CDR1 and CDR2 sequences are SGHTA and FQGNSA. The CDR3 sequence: CASSFLADRYNEQFF. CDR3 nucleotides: TGTGCCAGCAGCTTCCTAGCGGATCGATACAATGAGCAGTTCTTC.

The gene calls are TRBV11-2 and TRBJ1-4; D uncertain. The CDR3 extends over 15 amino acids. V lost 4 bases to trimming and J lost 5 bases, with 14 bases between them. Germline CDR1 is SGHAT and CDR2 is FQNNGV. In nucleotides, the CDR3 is TGTGCCAGCAGCTCTCGAGGAGTAGACAATGAAAAACTGTTTTTT. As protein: CASSSRGVDNEKLFF.

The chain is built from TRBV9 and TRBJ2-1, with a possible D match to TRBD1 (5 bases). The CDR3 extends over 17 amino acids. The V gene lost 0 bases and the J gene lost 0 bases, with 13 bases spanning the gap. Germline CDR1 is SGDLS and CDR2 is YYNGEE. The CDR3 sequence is CASSVESRQSSYNEQFF. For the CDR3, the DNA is TGTGCCAGCAGCGTAGAATCCAGACAGAGCTCCTACAATGAGCAGTTCTTC. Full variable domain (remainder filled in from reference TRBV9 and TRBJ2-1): DSGVTQTPKHLITATGQRVTLRCSPRSGDLSVYWYQQSLDQGLQFLIQYYNGEERAKGNILERFSAQQFPDLHSELNLSSLELGDSALYFCASSVESRQSSYNEQFFGPGTRLTVL.

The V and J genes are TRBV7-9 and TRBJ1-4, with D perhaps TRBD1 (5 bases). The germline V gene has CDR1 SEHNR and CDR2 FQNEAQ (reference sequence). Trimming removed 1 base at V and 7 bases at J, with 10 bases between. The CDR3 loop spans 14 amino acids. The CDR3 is CASSLEGLSEKLFF. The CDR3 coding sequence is TGTGCCAGCAGCTTAGAGGGACTCTCTGAAAAACTGTTTTTT.

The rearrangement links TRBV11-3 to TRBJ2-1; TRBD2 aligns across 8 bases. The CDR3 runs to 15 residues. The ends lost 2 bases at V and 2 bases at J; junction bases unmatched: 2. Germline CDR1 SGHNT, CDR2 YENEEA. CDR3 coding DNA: TGTGCCAGCAGCTTAAGTAGCGGGACCTACAATGAGCAGTTCTTC. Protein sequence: CASSLSSGTYNEQFF.

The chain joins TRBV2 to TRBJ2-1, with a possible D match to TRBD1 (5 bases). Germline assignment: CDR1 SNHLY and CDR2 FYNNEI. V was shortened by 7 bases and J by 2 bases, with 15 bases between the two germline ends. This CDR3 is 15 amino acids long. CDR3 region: CASIVDSSTYNEQFF. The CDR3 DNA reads TGTGCCAGCATCGTAGACAGTTCAACCTACAATGAGCAGTTCTTC.

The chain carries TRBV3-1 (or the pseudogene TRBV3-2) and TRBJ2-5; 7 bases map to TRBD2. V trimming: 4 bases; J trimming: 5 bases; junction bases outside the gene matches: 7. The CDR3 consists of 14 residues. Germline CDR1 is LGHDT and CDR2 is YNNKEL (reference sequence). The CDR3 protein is CASSRWAGDETQYF. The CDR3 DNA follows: TGTGCCAGCAGCCGGTGGGCGGGAGATGAGACCCAGTACTTC.

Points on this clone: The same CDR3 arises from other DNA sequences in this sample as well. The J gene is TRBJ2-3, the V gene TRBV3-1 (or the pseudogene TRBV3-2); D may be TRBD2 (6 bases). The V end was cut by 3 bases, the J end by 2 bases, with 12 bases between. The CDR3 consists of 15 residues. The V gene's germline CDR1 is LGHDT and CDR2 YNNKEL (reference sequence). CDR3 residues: CASSQTPGDTDTQYF. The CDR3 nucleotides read TGTGCCAGCAGCCAGACTCCGGGGGACACAGATACGCAGTATTTT.

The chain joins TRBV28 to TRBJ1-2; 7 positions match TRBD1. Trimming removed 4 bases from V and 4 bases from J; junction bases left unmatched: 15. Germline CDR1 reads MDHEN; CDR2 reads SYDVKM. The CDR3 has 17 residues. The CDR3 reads CASSSPEAGTAFYGYTF. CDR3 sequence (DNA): TGTGCCAGCAGTTCACCTGAAGCCGGGACAGCTTTCTATGGCTACACCTTC.

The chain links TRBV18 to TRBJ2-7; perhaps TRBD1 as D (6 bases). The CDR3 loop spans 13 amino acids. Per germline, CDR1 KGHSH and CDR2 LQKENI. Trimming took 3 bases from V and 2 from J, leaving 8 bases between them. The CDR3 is CASSPNRAYEQYF. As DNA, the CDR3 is TGTGCCAGCTCACCTAACAGGGCCTACGAGCAGTACTTC.

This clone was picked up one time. The DNA of the CDR3 is TGCGCCAGCAGTGGACGGGAGGGTTGGAATGAGCAGTTCTTC. It is translated as CASSGREGWNEQFF. The chain recombines TRBV10-1 with TRBJ2-1, with 8 positions matching TRBD2. The length of the CDR3 is 14 residues. CDR1 is WNHNN, CDR2 SYGVQD, per germline (reference sequence). With 4 bases clipped from V and 7 bases from J, the junction kept 6 bases outside the gene matches.

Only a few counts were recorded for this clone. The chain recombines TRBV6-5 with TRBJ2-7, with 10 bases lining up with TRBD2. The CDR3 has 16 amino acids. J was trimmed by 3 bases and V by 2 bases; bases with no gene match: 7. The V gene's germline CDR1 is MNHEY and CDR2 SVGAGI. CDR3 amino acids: CASSYLTSGTGYEQYF. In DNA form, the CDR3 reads TGTGCCAGCAGTTACCTTACTAGCGGGACCGGCTACGAGCAGTACTTC.

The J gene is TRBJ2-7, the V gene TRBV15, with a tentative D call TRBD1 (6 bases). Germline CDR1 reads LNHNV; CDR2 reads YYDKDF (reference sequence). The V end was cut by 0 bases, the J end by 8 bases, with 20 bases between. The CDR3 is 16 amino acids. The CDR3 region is CATSRDIGTNTNKQYF. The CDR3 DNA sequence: TGTGCCACCAGCAGAGATATTGGGACAAATACGAACAAGCAGTACTTC.